This T cell receptor (beta chain) was sequenced during a study of spatial heterogeneity in lung cancer (dated by TCRdb to about 2019). Notes on the research overall: Beta-chain transcripts were consistently detected in greater numbers than alpha-chain transcripts, which likely reflected higher beta-chain transcript abundance. In non-small cell lung cancer, the study made a quantitative comparison of TCR alpha and beta repertoires among multiple tumor regions, matched nontumor lung and blood. Nonsynonymous mutation counts, determined by whole-exome sequencing of tumor tissue, were related to TCR repertoire features. In the raw uncorrected reads, each unique combination of TCR and UMI appeared more than ten times on average. Both alpha and beta chains were TCR-sequenced in approximately 200 tumor regions, about 64 matched nontumor lung samples and more than 50 PBMC samples obtained at surgery.

According to the study, the label for this sample's time point signals: sample taken at primary tumor resection. Samples were obtained from roughly 72 patients with early-stage, untreated non-small cell lung cancer from the lung TRACERx cohort. Whole RNA extracted from tumor and nontumor lung tissue, or from cryopreserved PBMC samples, was used for TCR sequencing without cell sorting. Patients were selected for TCR sequencing only if sufficient RNA was available from at least two tumor regions. Library creation used 5' RACE. Instrument used: NextSeq 500. The TCR library protocol attached a unique molecular identifier to each TCR cDNA molecule to allow correction of PCR and sequencing errors. In the paper's pipeline: TCR identification, UMI-based error correction and CDR3 extraction were all carried out with Decombinator tools. TCRs above a frequency of 2 per 1,000, corresponding to the top 1% of the tumor frequency distribution, were defined as expanded. Renyi diversity was calculated using the R vegan package after each repertoire was subsampled 100 times to 5,000 TCRs. To build CDR3 similarity networks, amino acid triplet string-kernel similarity was used, and CDR3s were connected when their pairwise similarity was above 0.82. TCRdb cleaned the public reads at Q25 with fastp, built clones with MiXCR and kept in-frame beta chains. Each entry merges the rows of one CDR3 protein and shows their most common DNA and genes. Clone size and V and J calls follow TCRdb, not the original study. Recorded for this sample are over 50,000 distinct CDR3 sequences; approximately 6% of them occurred a single time. The ten largest make up approximately 14% of the sample.

From a lookup of the germline V gene (reference sequence), CDR1 and CDR2 are MNHNY and SVGAGI. V has 5 bases trimmed and J has 3 bases trimmed; junction bases matching no gene number 1. The CDR3 contains 13 residues, cysteine and phenylalanine counted. The CDR3 DNA has 39 bases and is translated from base 1. This clonotype was recorded many times. Its antigen specificity is not known. No much larger clonotype is one base removed from it; base qualities were not supplied. What the authors observed across the whole study: Ubiquitous expanded tumor TCRs showed up in blood more often at tumor resection than at routine follow-up. Confirming at a functional level the hypothesis that regional TCRs recognize regional mutations was considered to require additional single-cell paired TCR alpha and beta sequencing.

This receptor chain uses TRBV6-6 and TRBJ2-5; 9 bases in between match TRBD2. The sequencing here drew on PBMCs, taken at surgery. This clonotype was obtained from a female donor with early-stage non-small cell lung cancer. At the DNA level, the sequence is TGTGCCAGCAGTCCTAGCGGGGAAGAGACCCAGTACTTC. Its coded protein is CASSPSGEETQYF.